The 15 T cell receptor beta chains below all came from one sample that was sequenced in a study of CD8 T cells in ankylosing spondylitis. Regarding the study as a whole: In ankylosing spondylitis blood, a motif of fewer than 10 highly homologous TCR beta variants appeared characteristic.

Their antigen targets remain unknown. TCRdb reprocessed the 5' RACE reads via MiXCR and lists one record per CDR3 protein. The data show hundreds of thousands of distinct CDR3 sequences, around 20% seen once. The sample comprised blood, either unsorted or a sorted T cell fraction (not recorded which). All receptors come from a male donor with ankylosing spondylitis.

This clonotype was picked up many times. J is TRBJ1-2 and V is TRBV11-2; possible D gene TRBD1, 6 bases. The germline V gene has CDR1 SGHAT and CDR2 FQNNGV. The CDR3 covers 13 residues. Deletions cut 1 base from V and 6 bases from J, with 9 bases between. Written as DNA, the CDR3 is TGTGCCAGCAGCTTAGGCACAGGGAATGGCTACACCTTC. Its protein product is CASSLGTGNGYTF.

The CDR3 DNA reads as TGTGCCAGCAGTTACACCTTGGGCAGGGTCGAGATAAGCAATCAGCCCCAGCATTTT. This codes for CASSYTLGRVEISNQPQHF. The rearrangement joins TRBV6-5 to TRBJ1-5; D is possibly TRBD1 (5 bases). Germline assignment: CDR1 MNHEY and CDR2 SVGAGI. There are 19 residues in the CDR3. V was pared by 2 bases and J by 1 base, with 21 bases between.

The chain links TRBV3-1 to TRBJ1-2, with D maybe TRBD1 (5 bases). Germline CDR1 LGHDT, CDR2 YNNKEL (reference sequence). This CDR3 has 14 amino acids. The V gene lost 1 base and the J gene lost 7 bases, with 13 bases spanning the gap. DNA of the CDR3: TGTGCCAGCAGCCAAGTTGGGGGGGAGGTTGGCTACACCTTC. Translating it yields CASSQVGGEVGYTF.

The table lists this clonotype with a few counts. The V gene is TRBV13, the J gene TRBJ2-2; a weak D match, TRBD2 (6 bases). The V end was cut by 5 bases, the J end by 1 base, with 14 bases between. This CDR3 comprises 16 residues. Germline V gene data show CDR1 as PRHDT and CDR2 as FYEKMQ (reference sequence). The CDR3 spells CASSGAVTRNTGELFF. The CDR3 DNA follows: TGTGCCAGCAGCGGGGCCGTGACTAGGAACACCGGGGAGCTGTTTTTT.

This sequence joins TRBV4-3 and TRBJ2-2; 7 nucleotides agree with TRBD1. The CDR3 contains 16 residues. The V gene end was trimmed by 0 bases and the J gene end by 0 bases; junction bases not matched to a gene: 1. Germline V lookup: CDR1 LGHNA, CDR2 YSLEER. DNA of the CDR3: TGCGCCAGCAGCCAAGAGGGACAGACGAACACCGGGGAGCTGTTTTTT. It yields the protein CASSQEGQTNTGELFF.

This clonotype was observed a handful of times. The chain carries TRBV12-3 or TRBV12-4 and TRBJ2-7; no definite D call. Trimming shortened V by 1 base and J by 4 bases, and 8 bases separated the two germline ends. The CDR3 spans 13 residues. The chain's CDR3 is CASSLVSGYEQYF. CDR3 DNA sequence: TGTGCCAGCAGTTTAGTTTCCGGGTACGAGCAGTACTTC.

Only a few counts were recorded for this clonotype. The chain has TRBV20-1 and TRBJ2-1, with TRBD2 matching over 9 bases. This CDR3 comprises 17 residues. Germline loops: CDR1 DFQATT, CDR2 SNEGSKA (reference sequence). J lost 4 bases, V lost 0 bases, and 10 bases had no gene match. The CDR3 loop is CSARDLELAGAYNEQFF. CDR3 sequence (DNA): TGCAGTGCTAGAGATCTCGAATTAGCGGGAGCTTACAATGAGCAGTTCTTC.

The chain combines TRBV4-1 with TRBJ2-1; D is possibly TRBD2 (5 bases). CDR1 is MGHRA and CDR2 is YSYEKL in the germline V gene. This CDR3 is built from 14 residues. Deletions cut 0 bases from V and 10 bases from J, with 13 bases between. CDR3 coding DNA: TGCGCCAGCAGCCAAGATCCCCTAGCACCCGAGCAGTTCTTC. This translates into CASSQDPLAPEQFF.

A single count supports this clonotype. The genes are TRBV19 and TRBJ1-1; no definite D call. The V end was cut by 6 bases, the J end by 6 bases, with 14 bases between. The CDR3 has 13 amino acids. From germline, CDR1 is LNHDA and CDR2 SQIVND (reference sequence). The CDR3 bases are TGTGCCAGTAGCCTCGCCTCCGGCGCTGAAGCTTTCTTT. Amino acids: CASSLASGAEAFF. Full variable domain (missing parts from reference TRBV19 and TRBJ1-1): DGGITQSPKYLFRKEGQNVTLSCEQNLNHDAMYWYRQDPGQGLRLIYYSQIVNDFQKGDIAEGYSVSREKKESFPLTVTSAQKNPTAFYLCASSLASGAEAFFGQGTRLTVV.

This clonotype appeared a few times. The CDR3 DNA reads as TGTGCCAGCAGCTTAGGAGCTCCCGGCGAGCAGTACTTC. It codes for CASSLGAPGEQYF. This chain joins TRBV7-9 and TRBJ2-7; no firm D call. This CDR3 region has 13 residues. Trimming cost V 1 base and J 6 bases, with 10 bases left between them. Germline V gene lookup returns CDR1 SEHNR and CDR2 FQNEAQ (reference sequence).

The chain couples TRBV6-5 to TRBJ1-2; no clear D gene. The germline V gene encodes CDR1 MNHEY and CDR2 SVGAGI. Between the trimmed V and J ends, which lost 5 bases and 4 bases, there was a span of 14 bases. The CDR3 length is 14 residues. The CDR3: CASSNLGGFYGYTF. The CDR3 DNA sequence: TGTGCCAGCAGTAACCTCGGAGGATTCTATGGCTACACCTTC.

The chain recombines TRBV27 with TRBJ2-7, with TRBD2 matching 7 bases. The CDR3 length is 14 residues. CDR1 is MNHEY and CDR2 is SMNVEV in the germline V gene (reference sequence). J lost 4 bases, V lost 5 bases, and 8 bases had no gene match. The CDR3 DNA sequence: TGTGCCAGCAGTCCACTGGGGGGGAGGTACGAGCAGTACTTC. Its protein is CASSPLGGRYEQYF.

The rearrangement links TRBV7-9 to TRBJ2-7, with 14 positions matching TRBD2. This CDR3 is built from 18 residues. Germline CDR1 and CDR2: SEHNR and FQNEAQ (reference sequence). Trimming removed 2 bases from V and 2 bases from J; junction bases left unmatched: 8. CDR3 nucleotides: TGTGCCAGCAGCTTAACCGGGACTAGCGGGGGAGGGACCTACGAGCAGTACTTC. It encodes CASSLTGTSGGGTYEQYF.

In this sample, this clonotype turned up a few times. The gene calls are TRBV27 and TRBJ2-7; the D gene could be TRBD1 or TRBD2 (5 bases each). Germline assignment: CDR1 MNHEY and CDR2 SMNVEV (reference sequence). Deletions cut 6 bases from V and 2 bases from J, with 11 bases between. This CDR3 has 13 residues. CDR3 loop: CASSYGAPYEQYF. For the CDR3, the DNA is TGTGCCAGCAGCTACGGGGCACCCTACGAGCAGTACTTC.

This clonotype was recorded a few times. This chain joins TRBV4-2 and TRBJ2-5; 10 bases are shared with TRBD2. The CDR3 spans 17 residues. Trimming took 2 bases from V and 2 from J; bases not matched to a gene: 8. Per the germline V gene, CDR1 is LGHNA and CDR2 is YNFKEQ. In nucleotides, the CDR3 is TGTGCCAGCAGCCAAACGGGTAGCGGGGGGTCTCAAGAGACCCAGTACTTC. This sequence encodes CASSQTGSGGSQETQYF.